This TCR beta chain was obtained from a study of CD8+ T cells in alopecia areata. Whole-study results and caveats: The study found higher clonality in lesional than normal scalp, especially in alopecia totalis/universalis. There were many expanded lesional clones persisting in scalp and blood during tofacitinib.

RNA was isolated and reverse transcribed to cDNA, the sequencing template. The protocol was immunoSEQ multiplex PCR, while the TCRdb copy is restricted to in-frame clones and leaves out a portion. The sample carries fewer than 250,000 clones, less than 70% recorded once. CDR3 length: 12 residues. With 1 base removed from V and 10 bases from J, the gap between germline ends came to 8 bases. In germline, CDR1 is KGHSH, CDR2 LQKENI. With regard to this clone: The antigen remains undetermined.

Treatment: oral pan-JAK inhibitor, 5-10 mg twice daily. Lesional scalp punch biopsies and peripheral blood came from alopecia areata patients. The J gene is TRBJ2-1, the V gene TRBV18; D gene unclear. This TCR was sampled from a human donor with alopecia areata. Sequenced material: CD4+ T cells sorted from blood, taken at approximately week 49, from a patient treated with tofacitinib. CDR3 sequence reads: CASSPQGWEQFF. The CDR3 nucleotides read TGTGCCAGCTCACCACAGGGTTGGGAGCAGTTCTTC.